Listed below are T cell receptor beta chains from one sample, sequenced in a study of T-cell reconstitution after alpha-beta-depleted transplantation in children. From the PCR reads, TCRdb called clonotypes with MiXCR, one entry per CDR3 protein. The data hold about 440,000 distinct CDR3 sequences, with about 45% observed a single time. Source: PBMCs, taken before TCRalphabeta/CD19-depleted stem cell transplant. All receptors derive from a girl aged 2 to 9 with aplastic anemia, due to receive a stem cell transplant. CDR3s include the opening cysteine and the closing phenylalanine or tryptophan. D genes are given only for firm matches. Only part of the rows carry a size: once, few, many, or a class if the clone is expanded.

15	TRBV5-5	TRBJ1-4	-	-	CASSAKLATNEKLFF	TGTGCCAGCAGCGCGAAACTAGCAACTAATGAAAAACTGTTTTTT
16	TRBV7-9	TRBJ1-4	-	TRBD1	CASSPRLGTGNEKLFF	TGTGCCAGCAGCCCTCGACTGGGGACAGGGAATGAAAAACTGTTTTTT
13	TRBV3-1	TRBJ2-1	-	-	CASSPNKRNEQFF	TGTGCCAGCAGCCCAAATAAACGCAATGAGCAGTTCTTC
17	TRBV4-1	TRBJ2-3	-	TRBD2	CASSQDQAGVGTDTQYF	TGCGCCAGCAGCCAAGATCAAGCGGGAGTAGGCACAGATACGCAGTATTTT
15	TRBV5-1	TRBJ2-3	few	TRBD2	CASSLGAGGADTQYF	TGCGCCAGCAGCTTGGGAGCGGGAGGAGCAGATACGCAGTATTTT
16	TRBV28	TRBJ1-3	-	-	CASTTAETGGGNTIYF	TGTGCCAGCACCACGGCGGAGACGGGAGGTGGAAACACCATATATTTT
13	TRBV18	TRBJ2-7	many	-	CASSDRTSYEQYF	TGTGCCAGTTCCGACAGGACATCCTACGAGCAGTACTTC
13	TRBV20-1	TRBJ2-3	-	TRBD2	CSALLAARDTQYF	TGCAGTGCTTTACTAGCGGCCAGGGATACGCAGTATTTT
17	TRBV30	TRBJ2-3	few	TRBD2	CAWSVPRSGRRRDTQYF	TGTGCCTGGAGTGTACCCCGCAGCGGGAGGAGACGTGATACGCAGTATTTT
13	TRBV5-1	TRBJ2-3	many	-	CASSFGQTDTQYF	TGCGCCAGCAGCTTCGGACAAACTGATACGCAGTATTTT
13	TRBV3-1	TRBJ2-7	-	-	CASSLRHGGEQYF	TGTGCCAGCAGCCTCCGTCACGGGGGAGAGCAGTACTTC
15	TRBV27	TRBJ1-2	many	-	CASSLSGQGSYGYTF	TGTGCCAGCAGTTTATCTGGACAAGGGTCCTATGGCTACACCTTC
13	TRBV12-3/TRBV12-4	TRBJ2-7	-	-	CASRHPASYEQYF	TGTGCCAGCAGGCATCCGGCCTCCTACGAGCAGTACTTC
12	TRBV7-2	TRBJ2-3	-	-	CASSLSKGTQYF	TGTGCCAGCAGCTTATCAAAGGGTACGCAGTATTTT
17	TRBV20-1	TRBJ2-1	-	TRBD1	CSARDPHRQGVDNEQFF	TGCAGTGCTAGAGATCCCCACCGACAGGGAGTCGACAATGAGCAGTTCTTC
15	TRBV5-1	TRBJ2-3	-	-	CASSEDRGGGDTQYF	TGCGCCAGCAGCGAAGACAGGGGAGGGGGAGATACGCAGTATTTT
16	TRBV20-1	TRBJ2-7	few	TRBD2	CSASGTSGSRGNEQYF	TGCAGTGCTAGCGGGACTAGCGGGAGTCGGGGGAACGAGCAGTACTTC